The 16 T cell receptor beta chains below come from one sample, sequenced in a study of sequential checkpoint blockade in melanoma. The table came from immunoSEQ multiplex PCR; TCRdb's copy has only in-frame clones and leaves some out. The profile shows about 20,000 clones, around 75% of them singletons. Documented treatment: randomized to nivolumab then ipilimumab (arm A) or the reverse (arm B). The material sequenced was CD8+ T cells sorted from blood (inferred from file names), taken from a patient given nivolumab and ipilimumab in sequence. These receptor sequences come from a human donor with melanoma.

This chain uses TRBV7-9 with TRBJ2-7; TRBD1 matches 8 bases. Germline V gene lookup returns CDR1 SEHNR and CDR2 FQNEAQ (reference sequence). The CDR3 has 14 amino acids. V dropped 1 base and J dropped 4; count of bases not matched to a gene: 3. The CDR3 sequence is CASSLGDRRYEQYF. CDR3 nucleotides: TGTGCCAGCAGCTTAGGGGACAGGCGATACGAGCAGTACTTC.

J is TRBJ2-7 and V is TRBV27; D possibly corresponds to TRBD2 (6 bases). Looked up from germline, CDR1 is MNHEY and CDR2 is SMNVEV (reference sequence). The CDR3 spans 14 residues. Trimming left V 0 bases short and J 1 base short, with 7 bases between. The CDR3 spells CASSLSGGSYEQYF. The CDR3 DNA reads TGTGCCAGCAGTTTATCGGGAGGTTCCTACGAGCAGTACTTC.

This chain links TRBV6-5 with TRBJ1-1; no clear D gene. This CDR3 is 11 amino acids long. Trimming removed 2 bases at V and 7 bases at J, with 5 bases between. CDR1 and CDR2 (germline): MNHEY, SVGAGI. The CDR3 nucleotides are TGTGCCAGCAGTTACGGGCGTGAAGCTTTCTTT. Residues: CASSYGREAFF.

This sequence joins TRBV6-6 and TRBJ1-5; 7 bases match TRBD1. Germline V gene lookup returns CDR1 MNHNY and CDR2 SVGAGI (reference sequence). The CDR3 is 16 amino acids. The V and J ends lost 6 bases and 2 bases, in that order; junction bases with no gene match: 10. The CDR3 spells CASSPTGAGGNQPQHF. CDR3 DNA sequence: TGTGCCAGCAGCCCTACAGGGGCTGGAGGCAATCAGCCCCAGCATTTT.

CDR3 amino acids: CASSEVTSGRMYEQYF. DNA of the CDR3: TGTGCCAGCAGTGAGGTAACTAGCGGGAGGATGTACGAGCAGTACTTC. The chain uses TRBV2 and TRBJ2-7; 12 nucleotides align to TRBD2. CDR3 size: 16 residues. V lost 3 bases and J lost 4; bases outside the gene matches: 7. Germline CDR1 is SNHLY and CDR2 is FYNNEI.

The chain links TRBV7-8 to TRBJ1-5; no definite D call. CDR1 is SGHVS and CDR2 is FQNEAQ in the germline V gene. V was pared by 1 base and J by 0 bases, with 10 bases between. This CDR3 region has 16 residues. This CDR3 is CASSLEISDSNQPQHF. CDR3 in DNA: TGTGCCAGCAGCTTAGAGATCAGCGATAGCAATCAGCCCCAGCATTTT.

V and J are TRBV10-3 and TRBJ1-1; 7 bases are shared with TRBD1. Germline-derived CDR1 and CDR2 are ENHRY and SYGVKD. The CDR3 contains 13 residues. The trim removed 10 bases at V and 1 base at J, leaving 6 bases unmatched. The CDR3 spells CATVTGANTEAFF. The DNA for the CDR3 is TGTGCCACTGTAACAGGGGCGAACACTGAAGCTTTCTTT.

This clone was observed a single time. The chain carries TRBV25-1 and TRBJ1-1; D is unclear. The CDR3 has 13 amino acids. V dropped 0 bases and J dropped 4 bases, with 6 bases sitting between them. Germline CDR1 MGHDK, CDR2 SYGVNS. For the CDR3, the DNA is TGTGCCAGCAGTGAATATTCGGGCACTGAAGCTTTCTTT. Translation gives CASSEYSGTEAFF. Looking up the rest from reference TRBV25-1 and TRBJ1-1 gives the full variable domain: EADIYQTPRYLVIGTGKKITLECSQTMGHDKMYWYQQDPGMELHLIHYSYGVNSTEKGDLSSESTVSRIRTEHFPLTLESARPSHTSQYLCASSEYSGTEAFFGQGTRLTVV.

The chain's CDR3 is CASSLDWASGELFF. The CDR3 region has the DNA TGTGCCAGCAGCTTAGATTGGGCGAGCGGGGAGCTGTTTTTT. The chain has TRBV11-3 and TRBJ2-2, with unresolved D. The CDR3 totals 14 residues. Germline V gene lookup returns CDR1 SGHNT and CDR2 YENEEA. V was trimmed by 0 bases and J by 7 bases, leaving 9 bases between them.

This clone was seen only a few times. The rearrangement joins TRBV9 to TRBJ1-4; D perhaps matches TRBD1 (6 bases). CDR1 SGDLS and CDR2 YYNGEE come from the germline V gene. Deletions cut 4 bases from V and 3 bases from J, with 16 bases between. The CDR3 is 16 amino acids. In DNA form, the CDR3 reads TGTGCCAGCAGCCCCACCTCGGACAGACCTAATGAAAAACTGTTTTTT. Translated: CASSPTSDRPNEKLFF.

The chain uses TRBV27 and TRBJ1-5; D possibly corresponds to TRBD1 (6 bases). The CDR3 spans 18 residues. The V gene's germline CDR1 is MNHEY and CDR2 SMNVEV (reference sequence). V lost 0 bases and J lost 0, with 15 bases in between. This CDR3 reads CASSLSPRTVYSNQPQHF. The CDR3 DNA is TGTGCCAGCAGTTTATCGCCCCGGACAGTTTATAGCAATCAGCCCCAGCATTTT.

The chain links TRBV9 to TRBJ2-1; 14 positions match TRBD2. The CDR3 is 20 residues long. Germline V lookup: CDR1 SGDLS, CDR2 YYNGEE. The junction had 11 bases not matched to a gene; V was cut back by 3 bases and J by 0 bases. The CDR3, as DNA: TGTGCCAGCAGCGCCTCTCCGACTAGCGGGGGGGCTCTCTCCTACAATGAGCAGTTCTTC. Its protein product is CASSASPTSGGALSYNEQFF.

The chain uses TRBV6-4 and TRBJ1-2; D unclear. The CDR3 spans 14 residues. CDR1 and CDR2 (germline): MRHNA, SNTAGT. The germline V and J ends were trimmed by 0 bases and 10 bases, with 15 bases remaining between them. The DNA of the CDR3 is TGTGCCAGCAGTGACTCTTCAGAGAGGGCCCTCTACACCTTC. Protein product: CASSDSSERALYTF.

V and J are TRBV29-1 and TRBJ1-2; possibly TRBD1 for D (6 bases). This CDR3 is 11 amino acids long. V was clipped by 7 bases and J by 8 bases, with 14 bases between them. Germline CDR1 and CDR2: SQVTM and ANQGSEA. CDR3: CSAKGVGGYTF. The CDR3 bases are TGCAGCGCGAAGGGGGTGGGGGGCTACACCTTC. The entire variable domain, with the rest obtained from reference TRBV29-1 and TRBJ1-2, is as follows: SAVISQKPSRDICQRGTSLTIQCQVDSQVTMMFWYRQQPGQSLTLIATANQGSEATYESGFVIDKFPISRPNLTFSTLTVSNMSPEDSSIYLCSAKGVGGYTFGSGTRLTVV.

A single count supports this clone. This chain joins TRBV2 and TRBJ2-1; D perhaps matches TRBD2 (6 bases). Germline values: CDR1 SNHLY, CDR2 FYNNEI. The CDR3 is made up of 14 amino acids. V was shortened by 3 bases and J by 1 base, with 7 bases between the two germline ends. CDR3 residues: CASSEAGSYNEQFF. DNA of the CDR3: TGTGCCAGCAGTGAGGCGGGATCCTACAATGAGCAGTTCTTC.

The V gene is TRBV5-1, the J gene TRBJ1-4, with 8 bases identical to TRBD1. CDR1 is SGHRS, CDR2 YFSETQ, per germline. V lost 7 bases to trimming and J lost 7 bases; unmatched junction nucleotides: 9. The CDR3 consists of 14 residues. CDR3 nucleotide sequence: TGCGCCAGCCGCCAAACAGGGGGGAGTGAAAAACTGTTTTTT. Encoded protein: CASRQTGGSEKLFF.